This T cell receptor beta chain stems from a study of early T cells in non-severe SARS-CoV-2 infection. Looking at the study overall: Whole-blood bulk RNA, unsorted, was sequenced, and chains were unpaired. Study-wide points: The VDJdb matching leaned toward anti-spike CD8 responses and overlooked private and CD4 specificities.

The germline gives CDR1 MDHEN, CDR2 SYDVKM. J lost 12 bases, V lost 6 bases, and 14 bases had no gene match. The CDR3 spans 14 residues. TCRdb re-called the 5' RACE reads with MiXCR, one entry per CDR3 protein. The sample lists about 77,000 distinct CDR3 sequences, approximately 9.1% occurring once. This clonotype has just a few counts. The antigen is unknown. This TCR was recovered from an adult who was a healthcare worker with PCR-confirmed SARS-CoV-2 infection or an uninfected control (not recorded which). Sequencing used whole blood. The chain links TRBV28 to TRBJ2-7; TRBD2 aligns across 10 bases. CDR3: CASSNVAGGFLGYF. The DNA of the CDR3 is TGTGCCAGCAGCAACGTAGCGGGAGGATTTTTAGGGTACTTC. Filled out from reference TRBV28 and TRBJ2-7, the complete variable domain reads DVKVTQSSRYLVKRTGEKVFLECVQDMDHENMFWYRQDPGLGLRLIYFSYDVKMKEKGDIPEGYSVSREKKERFSLILESASTNQTSMYLCASSNVAGGFLGYFGPGTRLTVT.